This TCR beta chain was profiled in a study of blood T cell repertoires in COVID-19. The V gene lost 6 bases and the J gene lost 4 bases, with 15 bases spanning the gap. CDR3 length: 15 residues. Per the germline V gene, CDR1 is SGHAT and CDR2 is FQNNGV. The Seattle patients, enrolled during active infection, were followed longitudinally. Study processing details: By means of reference gene primer amplification, nucleated cell counts were estimated. Here immunoSEQ multiplex PCR was the method, and the copy in TCRdb shows in-frame clones only, minus some. V, J and clone size derive from that table, while D and trimming were established from the DNA sequence. Of 300,000 to 400,000 clones in the sample, around 87% are singletons; the top ten hold under 3%.

The sample consisted of peripheral blood. The chain has TRBV11-2 and TRBJ2-2, with a weak D call TRBD2 (5 bases). This sequence originates from a woman aged 55-75 years with COVID-19, enrolled during active disease. This CDR3 is CASSQEGSFTGELFF. CDR3 in DNA: TGTGCCAGCAGTCAAGAGGGATCCTTCACCGGGGAGCTGTTTTTT. Full variable domain (outside the CDR3, taken from reference TRBV11-2 and TRBJ2-2): EAGVAQSPRYKIIEKRQSVAFWCNPISGHATLYWYQQILGQGPKLLIQFQNNGVVDDSQLPKDRFSAERLKGVDSTLKIQPAKLEDSAVYLCASSQEGSFTGELFFGEGSRLTVL.